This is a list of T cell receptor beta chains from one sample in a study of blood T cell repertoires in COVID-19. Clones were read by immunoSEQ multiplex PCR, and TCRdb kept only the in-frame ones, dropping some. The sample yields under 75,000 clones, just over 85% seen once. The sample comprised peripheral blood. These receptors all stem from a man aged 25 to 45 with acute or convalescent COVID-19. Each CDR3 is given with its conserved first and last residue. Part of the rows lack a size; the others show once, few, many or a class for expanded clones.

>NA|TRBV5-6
CASSRQGMNTEAFF
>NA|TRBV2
CANRESGANVLTF
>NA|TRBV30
CAWSGQGPNTEAFF
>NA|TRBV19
CASSMTGGTGELFF
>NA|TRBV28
CASSLGSPLHF
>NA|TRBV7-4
CASSTRTGDSSLHF
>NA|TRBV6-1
CASSDGGGVGTQYF
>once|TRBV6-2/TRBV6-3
CASSYSMTQDRMRDTQYF
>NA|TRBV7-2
CASTGTSGSYEQYF
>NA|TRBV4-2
CASRNKMNTEAFF
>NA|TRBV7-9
CASSLTVPFSPLHF
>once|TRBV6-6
CASSYSQGQVYGYTF
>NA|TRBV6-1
CASSEQAYNSPLHF